The rows below give T cell receptor beta chains drawn from one sample of a study of blood T cell repertoires in COVID-19. Libraries were prepared by immunoSEQ multiplex PCR; TCRdb keeps only in-frame clonotypes and omits some of them. Altogether fewer than 150,000 clones are present, approximately 84% being singletons, with the ten largest covering approximately 1.5%. The sequenced material came from peripheral blood. The source of these receptors is a man in his forties or fifties with acute or convalescent COVID-19. The CDR3 runs from the conserved cysteine through the conserved F or W. D genes are given only for firm matches. The size entry is marked missing in some rows and otherwise reads once, few, many or a size class.

V gene	D gene	J gene	clone size	CDR3 protein	CDR3 DNA
TRBV30	.	TRBJ2-6	few	CAWSVQSSGANVLTF	TGTGCCTGGAGTGTACAGAGCTCTGGGGCCAACGTCCTGACTTTC
TRBV18	TRBD1	TRBJ1-2	.	CASSTPDRGGRGYTF	TGTGCCAGCTCAACCCCGGACAGGGGGGGCAGAGGCTACACCTTC
TRBV7-3	.	TRBJ2-6	.	CASSLRFPGANVLTF	TGTGCCAGCAGCTTGCGGTTCCCTGGGGCCAACGTCCTGACTTTC
TRBV3-1/TRBV3-2	TRBD1	TRBJ2-7	.	CASSPSQDRVLYF	TGTGCCAGCAGCCCCTCTCAAGACAGGGTTCTGTACTTC
TRBV6-2/TRBV6-3	.	TRBJ1-3	.	CASSYEGRGSGNTIYF	TGTGCCAGCAGTTACGAAGGGCGAGGGTCTGGAAACACCATATATTTT
TRBV20-1	.	TRBJ2-5	.	CSARDQETQYF	TGCAGTGCTAGAGATCAGGAGACCCAGTACTTC
TRBV3-1/TRBV3-2	TRBD2	TRBJ2-1	.	CASSQVGGDYNEQFF	TGTGCCAGCAGCCAAGTCGGGGGGGACTACAATGAGCAGTTCTTC
TRBV2	TRBD1	TRBJ1-2	few	CASQLQGNYGYTF	TGTGCCAGCCAATTACAGGGGAACTATGGCTACACCTTC
TRBV19	TRBD1	TRBJ1-5	.	CASSIVDRADQPQHF	TGTGCCAGTAGTATTGTAGACAGGGCCGATCAGCCCCAGCATTTT
TRBV15	TRBD1	TRBJ2-2	.	CATSARDRARSNTGELFF	TGTGCCACCAGCGCGCGGGACAGGGCACGATCAAACACCGGGGAGCTGTTTTTT
TRBV5-1	TRBD1	TRBJ1-2	.	CASSIRTGELVGYTF	TGCGCCAGCAGCATCAGGACAGGCGAGCTGGTTGGCTACACCTTC
TRBV27	TRBD1	TRBJ1-5	.	CASSRDRARQPQHF	TGTGCCAGCAGCCGGGACAGGGCCCGGCAGCCCCAGCATTTT
TRBV5-1	.	TRBJ1-6	.	CASSLVQGSPLHF	TGCGCCAGCAGCTTAGTACAGGGTTCACCCCTCCACTTT
TRBV9	TRBD2	TRBJ2-3	.	CASRPGTSGPDTQYF	TGTGCCAGCAGGCCCGGGACTAGCGGCCCGGATACGCAGTATTTT
TRBV7-9	.	TRBJ1-2	.	CASSHHFALNYGYTF	TGTGCCAGCAGCCACCACTTTGCCCTCAACTATGGCTACACCTTC
TRBV5-1	.	TRBJ2-6	.	CASSFGLGSGANVLTF	TGCGCCAGCAGCTTCGGACTGGGATCTGGGGCCAACGTCCTGACTTTC
TRBV12-3/TRBV12-4	.	TRBJ1-1	.	CASSFGRHTEAFF	TGTGCCAGCAGTTTTGGGAGACACACTGAAGCTTTCTTT
TRBV9	TRBD1	TRBJ2-1	once	CASSDRGRGRWSEQFF	TGTGCCAGCAGCGACAGGGGGCGAGGCCGTTGGAGTGAGCAGTTCTTC
TRBV19	.	TRBJ1-1	.	CASQRSGVRTEAFF	TGTGCCAGCCAGCGCTCAGGGGTTCGGACTGAAGCTTTCTTT
TRBV19	.	TRBJ1-2	.	CASSYGTNYGYTF	TGTGCCAGTAGTTACGGTACCAACTATGGCTACACCTTC
TRBV3-1/TRBV3-2	TRBD1	TRBJ1-2	.	CASSRSTGVAGYTF	TGTGCCAGCAGCCGAAGCACAGGGGTCGCTGGCTACACCTTC
TRBV28	TRBD1	TRBJ1-5	.	CASSLSRGLVPQHF	TGTGCCAGCAGTTTATCCAGGGGGCTTGTGCCCCAGCATTTT
TRBV25-1	.	TRBJ1-2	.	CASSGTGSGYTF	TGTGCCAGCAGTGGAACAGGGAGTGGCTACACCTTC
TRBV3-1/TRBV3-2	TRBD2	TRBJ2-1	.	CASSHSGTSGFDEQFF	TGTGCCAGCAGCCATTCCGGGACTAGCGGGTTCGATGAGCAGTTCTTC
TRBV19	.	TRBJ2-2	once	CASSIGSAGELFF	TGTGCCAGTAGTATAGGGTCAGCCGGGGAGCTGTTTTTT
TRBV28	.	TRBJ1-6	.	CASSFSGSNSPLHF	TGTGCCAGCAGTTTTTCAGGTTCGAATTCACCCCTCCACTTT
TRBV7-8	TRBD1	TRBJ1-2	.	CASSLDRVDYGYTF	TGTGCCAGCAGCTTGGACAGGGTGGACTATGGCTACACCTTC
TRBV19	.	TRBJ1-5	.	CASSMGGGASNQPQHF	TGTGCCAGTAGTATGGGAGGGGGGGCGAGCAATCAGCCCCAGCATTTT
TRBV5-1	.	TRBJ2-1	.	CASSLKDLGHNEQFF	TGCGCCAGCAGCTTGAAGGACTTAGGCCACAATGAGCAGTTCTTC
TRBV4-2	.	TRBJ2-3	.	CASSQDRTGDTDTQYF	TGTGCCAGCAGCCAAGATCGGACGGGGGACACAGATACGCAGTATTTT
TRBV5-1	TRBD1	TRBJ1-5	once	CASSLDGTGQGQPQHF	TGCGCCAGCAGCTTGGATGGGACAGGGCAGGGACAGCCCCAGCATTTT
TRBV3-1/TRBV3-2	.	TRBJ2-3	once	CASSQEATDTDTQYF	TGTGCCAGCAGCCAAGAGGCGACAGACACAGATACGCAGTATTTT
TRBV27	.	TRBJ1-5	.	CASSLGQTANQPQHF	TGTGCCAGCAGTTTGGGCCAGACCGCGAATCAGCCCCAGCATTTT
TRBV7-7	.	TRBJ2-5	many	CASSLGRTAQETQYF	TGTGCCAGCAGCTTAGGCCGGACAGCCCAAGAGACCCAGTACTTC
TRBV2	.	TRBJ2-5	.	CASRQGGATQYF	TGTGCCAGCAGACAGGGAGGGGCGACCCAGTACTTC
TRBV6-5	.	TRBJ2-5	many	CASSTELAGETQYF	TGTGCCAGCAGTACGGAACTAGCTGGAGAGACCCAGTACTTC
TRBV11-2	.	TRBJ1-1	.	CASSESTLNTEAFF	TGTGCCAGCAGCGAAAGTACACTGAACACTGAAGCTTTCTTT
TRBV7-7	TRBD2	TRBJ2-5	.	CASSPRLAGAQETQYF	TGTGCCAGCAGCCCAAGACTAGCGGGGGCACAAGAGACCCAGTACTTC
TRBV5-1	.	TRBJ2-7	.	CASSLGGSPYEQYF	TGCGCCAGCAGCTTGGGGGGCAGTCCCTACGAGCAGTACTTC
TRBV3-1/TRBV3-2	TRBD1	TRBJ1-1	.	CASSQKTGGTEAFF	TGTGCCAGCAGCCAAAAAACAGGGGGCACTGAAGCTTTCTTT
TRBV10-3	.	TRBJ1-3	.	CAISDGQSSGNTIYF	TGTGCCATCAGTGACGGACAGAGCTCTGGAAACACCATATATTTT
TRBV5-1	.	TRBJ2-7	.	CASSLGQVSYEQYF	TGCGCCAGCAGCTTGGGGCAGGTTTCCTACGAGCAGTACTTC
TRBV11-2	TRBD1	TRBJ1-3	.	CASSPPGQGGNTIYF	TGTGCCAGCAGCCCCCCGGGACAGGGTGGAAACACCATATATTTT
TRBV5-6	.	TRBJ2-3	.	CASSARRTDTQYF	TGTGCCAGCAGCGCTCGTCGGACAGATACGCAGTATTTT
TRBV6-5	.	TRBJ2-6	.	CASSYSAGAGANVLTF	TGTGCCAGCAGTTACTCAGCAGGGGCTGGGGCCAACGTCCTGACTTTC
TRBV4-2	TRBD1	TRBJ1-5	.	CASSQERGGYAQPQHF	TGTGCCAGCAGCCAAGAGCGAGGGGGCTATGCTCAGCCCCAGCATTTT
TRBV30	TRBD1	TRBJ1-1	.	CAWSRDREMNTEAFF	TGTGCCTGGTCCCGGGACAGGGAAATGAACACTGAAGCTTTCTTT
TRBV30	.	TRBJ1-1	.	CAWAPTQGYTEAFF	TGTGCCTGGGCTCCCACGCAGGGGTACACTGAAGCTTTCTTT
TRBV6-5	.	TRBJ1-2	.	CASHPLLTNYGYTF	TGTGCCAGCCATCCACTCCTTACTAACTATGGCTACACCTTC
TRBV18	TRBD1	TRBJ1-1	.	CASSSQTGGDAFF	TGTGCCAGCTCATCGCAAACAGGGGGAGACGCTTTCTTT
TRBV12-5	.	TRBJ1-5	.	CASGFIADGQFFNQPQHF	TGTGCTAGTGGTTTCATCGCCGACGGACAGTTTTTCAATCAGCCCCAGCATTTT
TRBV15	.	TRBJ1-2	.	CATSRDLQFDLGYTF	TGTGCCACCAGCAGAGATCTACAGTTCGACCTTGGCTACACCTTC
TRBV14	.	TRBJ2-5	.	CASSQEGRRPNQETQYF	TGTGCCAGCAGCCAAGAGGGGCGCAGGCCTAATCAAGAGACCCAGTACTTC
TRBV28	.	TRBJ1-6	.	CASSLKQSNSPLHF	TGTGCCAGCAGTTTAAAACAGTCCAATTCACCCCTCCACTTT
TRBV5-1	.	TRBJ1-5	.	CASSPTGGYNQPQHF	TGCGCCAGCAGCCCCACGGGGGGGTACAATCAGCCCCAGCATTTT
TRBV23-1	.	TRBJ1-6	.	CASRWDFHF	TGCGCCAGCCGATGGGACTTCCACTTT
TRBV5-8	.	TRBJ2-5	.	CASSLTVKETQYF	TGTGCCAGCAGCTTGACAGTAAAAGAGACCCAGTACTTC